A selection of T cell receptor beta chains follows, all from one sample in a study of T cell responses to AZD1222 COVID-19 vaccine. Sequenced by immunoSEQ multiplex PCR; TCRdb stores in-frame clones only, minus some. The data hold some 140,000 clones, with 93% observed a single time. Here the sequenced sample was peripheral blood, taken on day 0 of AZD1222 vaccination. These receptor sequences come from an adult in good health. Both conserved end residues are part of each CDR3. Clone size appears in some rows only: once, few, many, or a class for an expanded clone.

clone_size v_call cdr3_aa
NA TRBV5-1 CATSAKRGWDYGYTF
NA TRBV5-6 CASTLAGNTEAFF
NA TRBV11-2 CASSSGGYSPLHF
once TRBV2 CASSDEQGSPLHF
NA TRBV4-1 CASSRPGSYTGELFF
NA TRBV20-1 CSASSRLTIYF
NA TRBV7-9 CASSLPRQGSYEKLFF
NA TRBV5-1 CASSAGTGLYEQYF
NA TRBV5-1 CASSLAQGGTEAFF
NA TRBV6-4 CASSDGKALSGYTF
NA TRBV11-2 CASSLAPGLLDTQYF
NA TRBV5-4 CASSADSRSYNEQFF
NA TRBV15 CATSRDGVGETQYF
NA TRBV2 CASSANTYNEQFF
NA TRBV19 CASSIGGGLYNEQFF
NA TRBV3-1/TRBV3-2 CASSQVPGGYGYTF
NA TRBV11-2 CASCRSRGGGTDNFYEQYF
NA TRBV6-1 CASRTGFNQPQHF
NA TRBV30 CAWSPGLGNTGELFF
NA TRBV4-1 CASSQGAMGSYTEAFF
NA TRBV5-1 CASSLDLGGYGYTF
NA TRBV30 CAWSPGQGAAAFF
NA TRBV12-5 CASGLVLAGVNSGETQYF
NA TRBV5-6 CASSLLGTAGGQPQHF
once TRBV19 CASSDRAIGQPQHF
NA TRBV19 CASSRQGYGSPLHF
NA TRBV5-5 CASSHLGVETQYF
NA TRBV3-1/TRBV3-2 CASSQDHHGGETQYF
NA TRBV3-1/TRBV3-2 CASSQGPNQPQHF
NA TRBV7-2 CASSNRRVGYGYTF
NA TRBV19 CASFIVAYGYTF
NA TRBV19 CASSILLLGEDGYTF
NA TRBV7-6 CASSPTSGGPSTDTQYF
NA TRBV19 CASSMGTGDGYTF
NA TRBV19 CASREGGATNEKLFF
NA TRBV5-1 CASSLGGLGTEAFF
NA TRBV12-3/TRBV12-4 CASSLVPQPQHF
once TRBV11-2 CASSPVRGPGNTIYF
NA TRBV6-4 CASRQDERETQYF
many TRBV4-2 CASSQDPGQGTDTQYF
once TRBV9 CASSVAPASYEQYF
NA TRBV2 CASTDRGLGNIQYF
NA TRBV9 CASSGGQANEKLFF
NA TRBV7-2 CASSSPTTWDSSGANVLTF
NA TRBV5-8 CASSFYEQYF
NA TRBV5-1 CASSLGGLGNTIYF
NA TRBV19 CASRWTGGTGELFF
NA TRBV5-6 CASSGEVPETQYF
NA TRBV19 CASTAQGSGNTEAFF
NA TRBV27 CASGSTYEQYF
NA TRBV9 CASSVDGYGYTF